The 32 T cell receptor beta chains listed next were all sequenced from one sample in a study of regulatory T cells in long-lasting Graves disease. With iRepertoire HTBI primers and Arm-PCR of CDR3 regions, TCR beta libraries were built. TCRdb re-called the multiplex PCR reads with MiXCR, one entry per CDR3 protein. Of 560,000 or so distinct CDR3 sequences in the sample, roughly 15% were seen once. Stated time point: newly diagnosed GD, antithyroid drugs for less than 3 months. Researchers made the TCR library from RNA that was extracted from PBMCs. The sample was also reused in another study, on T cells in Graves' hyperthyroidism and ophthalmopathy.

The material sequenced was peripheral blood mononuclear cells (PBMCs), taken at new diagnosis, from a patient treated with antithyroid drugs. The source of these receptors is a young man with Graves disease.

The V call is TRBV10-3, the J call TRBJ2-3; the match to TRBD2 covers 8 bases. Germline-derived CDR1 and CDR2 are ENHRY and SYGVKD. Trimming removed 2 bases from V and 2 bases from J; junction bases left unmatched: 18. This CDR3 contains 20 residues. CDR3: CAISEPWTSSRDKDTDTQYF. CDR3 DNA sequence: TGTGCCATCAGTGAGCCCTGGACTAGCAGTCGGGACAAGGACACAGATACGCAGTATTTT.

This clonotype was observed many times. V gene TRBV11-2 combines with J gene TRBJ2-5; 14 nucleotides line up with TRBD2. Per germline, CDR1 SGHAT and CDR2 FQNNGV. The length of the CDR3 is 15 residues. Losses at the gene ends were 7 bases for V and 4 bases for J; bases not matched to a gene: 5. The CDR3: CASKGGLAGGETQYF. The CDR3 DNA reads TGTGCCAGCAAAGGTGGACTAGCGGGAGGAGAGACCCAGTACTTC.

This clonotype has only a few counts. V usage is TRBV24-1 and J usage is TRBJ2-1, with TRBD2 matching 10 bases. The CDR3 is 16 amino acids. The J segment lost 9 bases and the V segment lost 4 bases, leaving 11 bases of the junction unmatched. Germline V CDR1 and CDR2: KGHDR, SFDVKD. CDR3 coding DNA: TGTGCCACCAGTGACCCCGGGACTAGCGATTTGGGTGAGCAGTTCTTC. Residues: CATSDPGTSDLGEQFF.

The chain couples TRBV4-1 to TRBJ2-3, with D perhaps given as TRBD1 or TRBD2 (5 bases each). CDR3 length: 17 residues. Per the germline V gene, CDR1 is MGHRA and CDR2 is YSYEKL. Trimming stripped 0 bases from V and 1 base from J, with 14 bases between. CDR3 DNA: TGCGCCAGCAGCCAAGAGAGTCTGGGACGGGGCACAGATACGCAGTATTTT. It translates to CASSQESLGRGTDTQYF.

There are many counts of this clonotype. The rearrangement uses TRBV11-2 and TRBJ2-5, with TRBD2 as a possible D gene (6 bases). The length of the CDR3 is 17 residues. Deletions cut 1 base from V and 1 base from J, with 16 bases between. CDR1 and CDR2 from the germline V gene are SGHAT and FQNNGV. The CDR3 loop reads CASSLAKRREAQETQYF. The CDR3, as DNA: TGTGCCAGCAGCTTAGCGAAGAGGAGGGAAGCCCAAGAGACCCAGTACTTC.

This clonotype has just a few counts. This chain uses TRBV7-9 with TRBJ2-1; tentative D call: TRBD2 (5 bases). Germline V gene sequence: CDR1 SEHNR, CDR2 FQNEAQ (reference sequence). The V end lost 5 bases, the J end lost 10 bases, and 6 bases lay between the germline ends. The CDR3 runs to 10 residues. Here the CDR3 reads CASSRREQFF. In DNA form, the CDR3 reads TGTGCCAGCAGCAGGAGGGAGCAGTTCTTC.

This clonotype has at least ten counts. V and J are TRBV30 and TRBJ1-5, with 7 positions matching TRBD1. There are 14 residues in the CDR3. Germline CDR1 GTSNPN, CDR2 SVGIG (reference sequence). V shed 2 bases, J shed 6 bases, and the junction held 7 bases outside the gene matches. In DNA form, the CDR3 reads TGTGCCTGGAGTTCCGGACAGGCGGGTCAGCCCCAGCATTTT. Protein product: CAWSSGQAGQPQHF. The variable domain in full, completed from reference TRBV30 and TRBJ1-5, reads SQTIHQWPATLVQPVGSPLSLECTVEGTSNPNLYWYRQAAGRGLQLLFYSVGIGQISSEVPQNLSASRPQDRQFILSSKKLLLSDSGFYLCAWSSGQAGQPQHFGDGTRLSIL.

This clonotype was picked up many times. V gene TRBV20-1 combines with J gene TRBJ2-2; D gene unclear. The CDR3 extends over 12 amino acids. Germline assignment: CDR1 DFQATT and CDR2 SNEGSKA (reference sequence). Trimming took 6 bases from V and 4 from J, leaving 9 bases between them. For the CDR3, the DNA is TGCAGTGCCCCCCACGGCACCGGGGAGCTGTTTTTT. It encodes CSAPHGTGELFF.

This clonotype was observed at least ten times. V usage is TRBV28 and J usage is TRBJ1-1; D call uncertain. Deletions cut 1 base from V and 0 bases from J, with 15 bases between. Germline assignment: CDR1 MDHEN and CDR2 SYDVKM. This CDR3 is 17 amino acids long. CDR3 sequence: CASSLYYGEGVNTEAFF. The CDR3 nucleotides read TGTGCCAGCAGTTTATATTACGGGGAGGGAGTGAACACTGAAGCTTTCTTT.

This clonotype has only one observation. This chain uses TRBV28 with TRBJ1-2; D is undetermined. CDR1 and CDR2 from the germline V gene are MDHEN and SYDVKM. CDR3 length: 15 amino acids. The ends were cut back, 6 bases at V and 4 bases at J, with 18 bases in the middle. The CDR3 is CASSPWGGEGYGYTF. The CDR3 DNA is TGTGCCAGCAGCCCCTGGGGTGGGGAGGGCTATGGCTACACCTTC.

This clonotype came up many times. This chain connects TRBV10-3 to TRBJ1-2; D unclear. The CDR3 length is 12 residues. CDR1 and CDR2 from the germline V gene are ENHRY and SYGVKD. Between the trimmed V and J ends, which lost 5 bases and 2 bases, there was a span of 6 bases. CDR3 region: CAISQENYGYTF. CDR3 nucleotide sequence: TGTGCCATCAGTCAGGAGAACTATGGCTACACCTTC.

With regard to this clonotype: A much more abundant neighbour one base away suggests this may be a read error. The V gene is TRBV28, the J gene TRBJ1-5, with TRBD1 as a possible D gene (5 bases). The germline V and J ends were trimmed by 7 bases and 9 bases, with 22 bases remaining between them. Germline V gene sequence: CDR1 MDHEN, CDR2 SYDVKM. The CDR3 contains 15 residues. The CDR3 DNA is TGTGCCAGCATCCCGAGATCGAGGGGTGATCGGCCCCAGCATTTT. Its translation is CASIPRSRGDRPQHF. The full variable domain, with the rest looked up from reference TRBV28 and TRBJ1-5, is DVKVTQSSRYLVKRTGEKVFLECVQDMDHENMFWYRQDPGLGLRLIYFSYDVKMKEKGDIPEGYSVSREKKERFSLILESASTNQTSMYLCASIPRSRGDRPQHFGDGTRLSIL.

This clonotype was counted ten times or more. The chain employs TRBV6-9 and TRBJ2-3; the match to TRBD2 covers 8 bases. The CDR3 totals 17 residues. The V gene end was trimmed by 4 bases and the J gene end by 2 bases; junction bases not matched to a gene: 11. Looked up from germline, CDR1 is MNHGY and CDR2 is SVAAGI. The CDR3 reads CASSSLPRGGVTDTQYF. In DNA, the CDR3 is TGTGCCAGCAGTTCCCTACCACGGGGGGGAGTCACAGATACGCAGTATTTT.

This clonotype was detected many times. The chain uses TRBV27 and TRBJ2-1; a weak D match, TRBD2 (5 bases). The V end was cut by 5 bases, the J end by 4 bases, with 15 bases between. CDR3 length: 15 amino acids. The germline CDR1 and CDR2 sequences are MNHEY and SMNVEV (reference sequence). CDR3 amino acids: CASSLSGNMYNEQFF. The CDR3 DNA follows: TGTGCCAGCAGTCTAAGCGGAAACATGTACAATGAGCAGTTCTTC.

In this sample, this clonotype turned up many times. The chain uses TRBV5-1 and TRBJ2-3, with TRBD2 identical over 11 bases. CDR3 length: 17 residues. Germline V gene lookup returns CDR1 SGHRS and CDR2 YFSETQ. Unmatched junction bases numbered 12, after V lost 2 bases and J lost 7 bases. This CDR3 is CASSFQGLADERHTQYF. The CDR3 nucleotides read TGCGCCAGCAGCTTCCAGGGACTAGCGGACGAGCGGCATACGCAGTATTTT.

This clonotype came up many times. This chain connects TRBV20-1 to TRBJ2-3, with 11 bases lining up with TRBD2. The ends lost 0 bases at V and 4 bases at J; junction bases unmatched: 6. CDR3 length: 16 amino acids. Per germline, CDR1 DFQATT and CDR2 SNEGSKA (reference sequence). As DNA, the CDR3 is TGCAGTGCTAGAGATCCAACTAGCGGGAGTCCAGATACGCAGTATTTT. Translation gives CSARDPTSGSPDTQYF.

This clonotype came up many times. The V gene is TRBV2, the J gene TRBJ2-3, with D unresolved. Per the germline V gene, CDR1 is SNHLY and CDR2 is FYNNEI. The CDR3 sequence is 14 residues long. V lost 5 bases and J 3 bases, leaving 12 bases between the germline ends. The CDR3 nucleotides are TGTGCCAGCAGTTTGACCCCGGAAACAGATACGCAGTATTTT. Translation: CASSLTPETDTQYF. Complete variable domain (other parts from reference TRBV2 and TRBJ2-3): EPEVTQTPSHQVTQMGQEVILRCVPISNHLYFYWYRQILGQKVEFLVSFYNNEISEKSEIFDDQFSVERPDGSNFTLKIRSTKLEDSAMYFCASSLTPETDTQYFGPGTRLTVL.

This clonotype has only a few counts. V usage is TRBV30 and J usage is TRBJ1-3, with D maybe TRBD1 (5 bases). The CDR3 runs 14 residues. Germline V gene sequence: CDR1 GTSNPN, CDR2 SVGIG (reference sequence). Trimming took off 0 bases at V and 0 bases at J, with 6 bases between the two ends. The CDR3 nucleotides are TGTGCCTGGAGTGTGGGGGACTCTGGAAACACCATATATTTT. Encoded protein: CAWSVGDSGNTIYF. Full variable domain (outside the CDR3, taken from reference TRBV30 and TRBJ1-3): SQTIHQWPATLVQPVGSPLSLECTVEGTSNPNLYWYRQAAGRGLQLLFYSVGIGQISSEVPQNLSASRPQDRQFILSSKKLLLSDSGFYLCAWSVGDSGNTIYFGEGSWLTVV.

This clonotype was detected many times. The chain is built from TRBV6-1 and TRBJ2-2; the D is unclear. CDR3 length equals 13 residues. CDR1 and CDR2 from the germline V gene are MNHNS and SASEGT. Trimming stripped 11 bases from V and 4 bases from J, with 14 bases between. In nucleotides, the CDR3 is TGTGCCGCCCAACCGACGAGCACCGGGGAGCTGTTTTTT. Translation gives CAAQPTSTGELFF.

This clonotype was found a few times. V usage is TRBV12-5 and J usage is TRBJ2-5; no reliable D call. CDR3 length: 13 residues. Looked up from germline, CDR1 is LGHNT and CDR2 is FRNRAP. The ends were cut back, 4 bases at V and 3 bases at J, with 9 bases in the middle. CDR3 nucleotides: TGTGCTAGTGGTTCTGCTAGAAAAGAGACCCAGTACTTC. It encodes CASGSARKETQYF.

DNA for the CDR3: TGTGCCAGCAGCGTAGGTGCGGCGGGAGGGACCTACGAGCAGTACTTC. It is translated as CASSVGAAGGTYEQYF. V gene TRBV9 combines with J gene TRBJ2-7; 9 nucleotides match TRBD2. Trimming removed 0 bases from V and 2 bases from J; junction bases left unmatched: 6. The V gene's germline CDR1 is SGDLS and CDR2 YYNGEE. The CDR3 spans 16 residues.

This clonotype was observed a handful of times. The J gene is TRBJ2-3, the V gene TRBV5-1, with 7 bases fitting TRBD1. The length of the CDR3 is 15 residues. V trimming: 4 bases; J trimming: 0 bases; junction bases outside the gene matches: 5. The V gene's germline CDR1 is SGHRS and CDR2 YFSETQ. Written as DNA, the CDR3 is TGCGCCAGCAGCCCCAGGGGGTTAAGCACAGATACGCAGTATTTT. This translates into CASSPRGLSTDTQYF. Full variable domain (missing parts from reference TRBV5-1 and TRBJ2-3): KAGVTQTPRYLIKTRGQQVTLSCSPISGHRSVSWYQQTPGQGLQFLFEYFSETQRNKGNFPGRFSGRQFSNSRSEMNVSTLELGDSALYLCASSPRGLSTDTQYFGPGTRLTVL.

In its sample, this clonotype was seen many times. The chain uses TRBV20-1 and TRBJ2-2; D is tentatively TRBD1 or TRBD2 (5 bases each). The CDR3 consists of 12 residues. Germline V gives CDR1 DFQATT, CDR2 SNEGSKA (reference sequence). Trimming took off 3 bases at V and 6 bases at J, with 8 bases between the two ends. CDR3 sequence reads: CSASRDPGELFF. CDR3 in DNA: TGCAGTGCTAGCCGGGACCCCGGGGAGCTGTTTTTT.

This clonotype has a count of ten or more. The chain's CDR3 is CSARGGRTNEKLFF. The CDR3 DNA reads as TGCAGTGCTAGGGGGGGGAGGACTAATGAAAAACTGTTTTTT. The chain is built from TRBV20-1 and TRBJ1-4; TRBD1 might be the D (5 bases). V gave up 3 bases and J gave up 2 bases, with 10 bases separating them. The CDR3 contains 14 residues. Germline V gives CDR1 DFQATT, CDR2 SNEGSKA (reference sequence).

Ten or more counts support this clonotype. This chain links TRBV7-9 with TRBJ2-1; 14 bases are shared with TRBD2. The V and J ends lost 6 bases and 5 bases, in that order; junction bases with no gene match: 15. The CDR3 contains 19 residues. In germline, CDR1 is SEHNR, CDR2 FQNEAQ (reference sequence). The CDR3 region has the DNA TGTGCCAGCAGATCTCCGGGACTAGCGGGAGTACGACACGACAATGAGCAGTTCTTC. Its protein is CASRSPGLAGVRHDNEQFF. The full variable domain, its missing parts supplied by reference TRBV7-9 and TRBJ2-1, is DTGVSQNPRHKITKRGQNVTFRCDPISEHNRLYWYRQTLGQGPEFLTYFQNEAQLEKSRLLSDRFSAERPKGSFSTLEIQRTEQGDSAMYLCASRSPGLAGVRHDNEQFFGPGTRLTVL.

This clonotype was picked up many times. V gene TRBV27 combines with J gene TRBJ1-1, with 8 nucleotides matching TRBD1. Germline lookup yields CDR1 MNHEY and CDR2 SMNVEV (reference sequence). J lost 4 bases, V lost 1 base, and 8 bases had no gene match. CDR3 size: 16 residues. The CDR3 here is CASSLLWATGGTEAFF. The CDR3, as DNA: TGTGCCAGCAGTTTATTGTGGGCAACAGGGGGCACTGAAGCTTTCTTT.

There are many counts of this clonotype. This chain connects TRBV3-1 to TRBJ2-7; D is possibly TRBD1 (6 bases). The CDR3 has 15 amino acids. V lost 4 bases and J 0 bases, leaving 13 bases between the germline ends. CDR1 and CDR2 from the germline V gene are LGHDT and YNNKEL (reference sequence). CDR3 nucleotide sequence: TGTGCCAGCAGCCCAACTTGGGACACCTCCTACGAGCAGTACTTC. This encodes CASSPTWDTSYEQYF.

The V call is TRBV9, the J call TRBJ2-2, with 15 nucleotides matching TRBD2. The V segment lost 4 bases and the J segment 5 bases; nucleotides outside the gene matches: 3. CDR1 is SGDLS, CDR2 YYNGEE, per germline. This CDR3 is 16 amino acids long. CDR3 coding DNA: TGTGCCAGCAGCCAGGGACTAGCGGGAGGAACCGGGGAGCTGTTTTTT. Residues: CASSQGLAGGTGELFF.

A word on this clonotype: Given a much more abundant clone one base away, this may be a read error. This rearrangement joins TRBV6-9 to TRBJ2-7; 9 bases are a match to TRBD1. The CDR3 loop spans 15 amino acids. Germline values: CDR1 MNHGY, CDR2 SVAAGI. The V segment lost 3 bases and the J segment 8 bases; nucleotides outside the gene matches: 11. This CDR3 reads CASSYTGQGLHKQYF. CDR3 DNA sequence: TGTGCCAGCAGTTACACGGGACAGGGTTTGCACAAGCAGTACTTC.

To note about this clonotype: This may stem from a read error, because a much larger clone lies one nucleotide away. The CDR3: CAWSEGQSSYNEQFF. The CDR3 DNA reads as TGTGCCTGGAGTGAGGGGCAGAGCTCCTACAATGAGCAGTTCTTC. The chain joins TRBV30 to TRBJ2-1; a weak D match, TRBD1 (5 bases). Trimming took off 1 base at V and 0 bases at J, with 10 bases between the two ends. Germline V lookup: CDR1 GTSNPN, CDR2 SVGIG (reference sequence). The CDR3 spans 15 residues.

This clonotype appeared many times. The chain is built from TRBV7-9 and TRBJ2-5; tentatively, D is TRBD2 (6 bases). The germline CDR1 and CDR2 sequences are SEHNR and FQNEAQ (reference sequence). The CDR3 length is 16 residues. With 8 bases removed from V and 2 bases from J, the gap between germline ends came to 21 bases. The CDR3 sequence: CASDSGEAGRQETQYF. The CDR3 region has the DNA TGTGCCAGCGATTCGGGAGAGGCGGGTCGGCAAGAGACCCAGTACTTC.

The rearrangement uses TRBV25-1 and TRBJ2-3; 10 nucleotides match TRBD2. The CDR3 is made up of 16 amino acids. CDR1 and CDR2 (germline): MGHDK, SYGVNS. With 2 bases clipped from V and 0 bases from J, the junction kept 2 bases outside the gene matches. The DNA for the CDR3 is TGTGCCAGCAGTGAAGGACTAGCGGAGAGCACAGATACGCAGTATTTT. Protein sequence: CASSEGLAESTDTQYF.